This T cell receptor beta chain was retrieved from a study of T cells after yellow fever vaccination. General study results and limits: The appearance of a small share of clonotypes in both CD4 and CD8 compartments was observed.

The sample holds many counts of this clonotype. The antigen is undetermined. TCRdb reanalysed the 5' RACE reads using MiXCR and keeps one entry per CDR3 protein. The sample records some 340,000 distinct CDR3 sequences, roughly 4.3% being singletons. Per the germline V gene, CDR1 is MNHEY and CDR2 is SVGAGI. This CDR3 spans 14 amino acids. Trimming took off 2 bases at V and 5 bases at J, with 9 bases between the two ends. The specimen comprised PBMCs, sampled 5 days after the yellow fever booster vaccination. The TCR originated in a man aged 18 to 30 who received the YFV17D yellow fever vaccine. The genes are TRBV6-5 and TRBJ1-4; maybe TRBD1 (6 bases). The CDR3 sequence: CASSYRGGNEKLFF. CDR3 sequence (DNA): TGTGCCAGCAGTTACCGAGGGGGGAATGAAAAACTGTTTTTT.